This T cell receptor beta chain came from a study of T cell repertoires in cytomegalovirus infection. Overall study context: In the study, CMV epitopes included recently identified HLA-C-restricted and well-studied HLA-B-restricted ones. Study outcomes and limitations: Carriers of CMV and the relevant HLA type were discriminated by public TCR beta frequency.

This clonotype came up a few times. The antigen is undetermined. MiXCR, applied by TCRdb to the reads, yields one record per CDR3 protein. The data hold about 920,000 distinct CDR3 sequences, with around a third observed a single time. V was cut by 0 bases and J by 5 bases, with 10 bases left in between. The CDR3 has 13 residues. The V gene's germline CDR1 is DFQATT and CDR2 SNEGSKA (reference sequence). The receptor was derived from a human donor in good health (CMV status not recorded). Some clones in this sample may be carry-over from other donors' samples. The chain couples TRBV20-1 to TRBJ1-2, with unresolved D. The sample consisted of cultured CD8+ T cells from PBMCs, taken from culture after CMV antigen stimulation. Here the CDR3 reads CSAREGWLYGYTF. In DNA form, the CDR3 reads TGCAGTGCTAGAGAGGGCTGGCTATATGGCTACACCTTC.